The clone carrying this T cell receptor (beta chain) came up many times. This specimen belongs to a study of T-cell reconstitution after alpha-beta-depleted transplantation in children. The authors prepared the TCRbeta library with unique molecular identifiers. TCRdb analysed the PCR reads with MiXCR anew, one entry per CDR3 protein. The top ten hold less than 15% of the sample, which has approximately 170,000 distinct CDR3 sequences, over 8.5% seen once. The sample here was PBMCs, taken before TCRalphabeta/CD19-depleted stem cell transplant. The TCR was taken from a boy younger than 10 with acute myeloid leukemia, due to receive a stem cell transplant.

As DNA, the CDR3 is TGTGCCAGCAGTTTTAAGGGATCTGGAAACACCATATATTTT. Amino acid sequence: CASSFKGSGNTIYF. This sequence joins TRBV12-3 or TRBV12-4 and TRBJ1-3; no reliable D call. Trimming took 3 bases from V and 1 from J, leaving 7 bases between them. The CDR3 is 14 amino acids.